This T cell receptor (beta chain) was documented in a study of PD-L1 blockade in urothelial cancer. Looking at the study overall: Of prior chemotherapy regimens, patients had received between 0 and 3. Analyzed time points were 3 weeks (second dose) and 6 weeks after therapy began.

The V gene's germline CDR1 is SGHDT and CDR2 YYEEEE. The CDR3 totals 14 residues. V was pared by 2 bases and J by 5 bases, with 3 bases of the junction left unmatched. Time point meaning: peripheral blood 6 weeks after treatment start. Libraries were prepared by immunoSEQ multiplex PCR; TCRdb keeps only in-frame clonotypes and omits some of them. The table has around 47,000 clones, 82% seen once. Concerning this clone itself: Its antigen remains unidentified.

Notes on the study in general: Tumor-associated clones in the blood of durable-benefit patients grew more at 3 weeks.

J is TRBJ2-7 and V is TRBV5-6; 11 bases are shared with TRBD1. The sample was PBMCs, taken around atezolizumab (anti-PD-L1) treatment. This receptor was obtained from a man aged 55 to 70 with urothelial cancer. The chain's CDR3 is CASSFGQGANEQYF. The CDR3 DNA reads as TGTGCCAGCAGCTTCGGACAGGGGGCTAACGAGCAGTACTTC.